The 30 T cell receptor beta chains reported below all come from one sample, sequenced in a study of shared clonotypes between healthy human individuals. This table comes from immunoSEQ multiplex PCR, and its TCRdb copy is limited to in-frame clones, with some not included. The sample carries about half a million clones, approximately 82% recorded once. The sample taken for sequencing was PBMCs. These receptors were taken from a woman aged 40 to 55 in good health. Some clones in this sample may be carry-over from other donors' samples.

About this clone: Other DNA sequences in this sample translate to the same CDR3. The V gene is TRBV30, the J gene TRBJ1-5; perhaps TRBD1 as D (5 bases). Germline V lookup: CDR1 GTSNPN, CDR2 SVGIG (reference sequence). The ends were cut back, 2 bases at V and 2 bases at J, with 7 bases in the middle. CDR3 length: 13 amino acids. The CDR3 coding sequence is TGTGCCTGGAGTCAAGGGGGCAATCAGCCCCAGCATTTT. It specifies CAWSQGGNQPQHF.

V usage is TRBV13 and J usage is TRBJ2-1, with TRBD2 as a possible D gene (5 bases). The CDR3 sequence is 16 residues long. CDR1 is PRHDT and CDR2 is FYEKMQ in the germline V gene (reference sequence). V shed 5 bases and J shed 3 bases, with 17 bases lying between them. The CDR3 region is CASSPAAVASYNEQFF. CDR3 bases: TGTGCCAGCAGCCCGGCGGCGGTAGCGAGCTACAATGAGCAGTTCTTC.

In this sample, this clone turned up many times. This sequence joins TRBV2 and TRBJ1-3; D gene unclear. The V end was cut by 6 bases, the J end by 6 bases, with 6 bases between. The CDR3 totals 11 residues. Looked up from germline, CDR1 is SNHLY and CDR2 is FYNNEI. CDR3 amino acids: CASSLENTIYF. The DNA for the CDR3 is TGTGCCAGCAGCTTAGAAAACACCATATATTTT.

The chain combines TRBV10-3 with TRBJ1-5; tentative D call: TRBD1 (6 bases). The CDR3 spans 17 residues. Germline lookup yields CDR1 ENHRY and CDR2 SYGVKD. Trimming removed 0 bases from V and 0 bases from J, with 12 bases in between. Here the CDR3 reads CAISESRGPYSNQPQHF. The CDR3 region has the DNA TGTGCCATCAGTGAGTCCAGGGGACCGTATAGCAATCAGCCCCAGCATTTT.

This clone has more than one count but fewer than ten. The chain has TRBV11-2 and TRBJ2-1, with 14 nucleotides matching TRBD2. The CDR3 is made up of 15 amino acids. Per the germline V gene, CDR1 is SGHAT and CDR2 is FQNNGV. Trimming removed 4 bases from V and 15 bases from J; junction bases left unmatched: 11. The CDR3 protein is CASSSQTSGRALGFF. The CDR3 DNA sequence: TGTGCCAGCAGCTCCCAGACTAGCGGGAGGGCCTTAGGGTTCTTC.

The CDR3 DNA sequence: TGTGCCAGCAGTGGAGACACACGGGGGATAGATACGCAGTATTTT. This translates into CASSGDTRGIDTQYF. J is TRBJ2-3 and V is TRBV2, with D possibly being TRBD2 (6 bases). V was clipped by 4 bases and J by 5 bases, with 16 bases between them. The CDR3 totals 15 residues. From germline, CDR1 is SNHLY and CDR2 FYNNEI.

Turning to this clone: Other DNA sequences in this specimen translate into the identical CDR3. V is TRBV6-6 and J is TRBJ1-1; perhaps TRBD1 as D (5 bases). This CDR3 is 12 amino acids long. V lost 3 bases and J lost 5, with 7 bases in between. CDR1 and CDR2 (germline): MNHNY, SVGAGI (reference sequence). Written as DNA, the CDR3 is TGTGCCAGCAGTTATGGGGGGACTGAAGCTTTCTTT. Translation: CASSYGGTEAFF.

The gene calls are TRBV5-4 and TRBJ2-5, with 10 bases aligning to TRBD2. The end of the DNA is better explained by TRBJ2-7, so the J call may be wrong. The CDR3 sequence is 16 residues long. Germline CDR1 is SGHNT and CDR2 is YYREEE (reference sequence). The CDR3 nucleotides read TGTGCCAGCAGCTTGGGGCCAGCGGGAGGGCCCTACGAGCAGTACTTC. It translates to CASSLGPAGGPYEQYF.

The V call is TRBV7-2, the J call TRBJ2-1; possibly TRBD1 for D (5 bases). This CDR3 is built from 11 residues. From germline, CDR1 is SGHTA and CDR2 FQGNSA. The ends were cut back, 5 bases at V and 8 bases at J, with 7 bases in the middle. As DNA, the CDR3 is TGTGCCAGCAGCGCAGGGTATGAGCAGTTCTTC. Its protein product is CASSAGYEQFF. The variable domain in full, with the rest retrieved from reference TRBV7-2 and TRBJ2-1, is GAGVSQSPSNKVTEKGKDVELRCDPISGHTALYWYRQSLGQGLEFLIYFQGNSAPDKSGLPSDRFSAERTGGSVSTLTIQRTQQEDSAVYLCASSAGYEQFFGPGTRLTVL.

CDR3 nucleotides: TGTGCCTGGAAGGACAAGAGCTCCTATAATTCACCCCTCCACTTT. Translating it yields CAWKDKSSYNSPLHF. The J gene is TRBJ1-6, the V gene TRBV30; tentative D call: TRBD1 (5 bases). The CDR3 length is 15 residues. V was trimmed by 4 bases and J by 0 bases, leaving 10 bases between them. The V gene's germline CDR1 is GTSNPN and CDR2 SVGIG (reference sequence).

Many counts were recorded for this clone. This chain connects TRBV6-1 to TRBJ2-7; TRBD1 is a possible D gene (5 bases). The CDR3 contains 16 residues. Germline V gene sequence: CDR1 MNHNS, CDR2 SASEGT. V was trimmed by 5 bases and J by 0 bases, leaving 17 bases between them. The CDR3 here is CASSQGAGYSSYEQYF. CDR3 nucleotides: TGTGCCAGCAGTCAAGGGGCAGGCTATAGCTCCTACGAGCAGTACTTC.

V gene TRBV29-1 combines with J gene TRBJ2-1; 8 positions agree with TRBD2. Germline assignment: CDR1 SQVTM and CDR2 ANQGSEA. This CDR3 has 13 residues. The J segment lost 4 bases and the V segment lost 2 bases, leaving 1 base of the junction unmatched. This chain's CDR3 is CSVELAGYNEQFF. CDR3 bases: TGCAGCGTTGAATTAGCGGGATACAATGAGCAGTTCTTC.

CDR3 coding DNA: TGCAGCGTTGCTCAGGGAAACTATGGCTACACCTTC. Its translation: CSVAQGNYGYTF. The chain combines TRBV29-1 with TRBJ1-2, with D possibly TRBD1 on 5 matching bases. This CDR3 has 12 amino acids. CDR1 is SQVTM, CDR2 ANQGSEA, per germline. The ends were cut back, 4 bases at V and 2 bases at J, with 8 bases in the middle.

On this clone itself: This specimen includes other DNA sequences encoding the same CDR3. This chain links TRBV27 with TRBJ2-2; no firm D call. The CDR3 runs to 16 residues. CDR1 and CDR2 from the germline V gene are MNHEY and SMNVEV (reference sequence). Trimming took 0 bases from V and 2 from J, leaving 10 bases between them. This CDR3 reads CASSLSAGANTGELFF. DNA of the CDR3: TGTGCCAGCAGTTTATCGGCAGGAGCAAACACCGGGGAGCTGTTTTTT.

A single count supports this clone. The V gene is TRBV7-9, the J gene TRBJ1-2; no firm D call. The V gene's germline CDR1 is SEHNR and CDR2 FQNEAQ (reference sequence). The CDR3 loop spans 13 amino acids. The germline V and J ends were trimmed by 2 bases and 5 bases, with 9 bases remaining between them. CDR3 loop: CASSLSPAYGYTF. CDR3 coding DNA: TGTGCCAGCAGCTTATCACCGGCGTATGGCTACACCTTC.

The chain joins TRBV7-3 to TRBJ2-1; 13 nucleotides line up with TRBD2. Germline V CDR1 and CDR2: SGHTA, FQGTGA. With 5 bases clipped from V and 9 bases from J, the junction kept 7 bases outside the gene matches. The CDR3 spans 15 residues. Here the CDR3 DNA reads TGTGCCAGCAGCACCGGACTAGCGGGAGTTGGTGAGCAGTTCTTC. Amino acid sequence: CASSTGLAGVGEQFF.

The CDR3 sequence is CASSPLKLDEQYF. The CDR3 DNA reads TGTGCCAGCTCACCTCTCAAGCTTGACGAGCAGTACTTC. The chain links TRBV18 to TRBJ2-7, with D unclear. CDR1 KGHSH and CDR2 LQKENI come from the germline V gene. The CDR3 length is 13 residues. Trimming removed 3 bases at V and 5 bases at J, with 11 bases between.

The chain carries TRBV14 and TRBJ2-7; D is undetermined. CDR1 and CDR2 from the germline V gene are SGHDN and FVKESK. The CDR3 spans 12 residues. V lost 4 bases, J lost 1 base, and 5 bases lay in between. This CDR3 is CASSRFSYEQYF. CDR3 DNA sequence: TGTGCCAGCAGCCGGTTTTCCTACGAGCAGTACTTC.

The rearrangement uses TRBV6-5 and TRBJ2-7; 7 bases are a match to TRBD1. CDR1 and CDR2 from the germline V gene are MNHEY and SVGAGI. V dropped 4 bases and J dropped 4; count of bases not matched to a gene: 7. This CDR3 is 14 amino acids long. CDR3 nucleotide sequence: TGTGCCAGCAGTTCTGGCAGGGGGATTTACGAGCAGTACTTC. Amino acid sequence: CASSSGRGIYEQYF.

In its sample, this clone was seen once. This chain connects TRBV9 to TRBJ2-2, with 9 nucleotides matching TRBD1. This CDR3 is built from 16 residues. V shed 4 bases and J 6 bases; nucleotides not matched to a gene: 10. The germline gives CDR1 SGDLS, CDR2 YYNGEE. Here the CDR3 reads CASSTSPGTGSGELFF. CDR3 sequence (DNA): TGTGCCAGCAGCACCAGTCCCGGGACAGGGTCCGGGGAGCTGTTTTTT.

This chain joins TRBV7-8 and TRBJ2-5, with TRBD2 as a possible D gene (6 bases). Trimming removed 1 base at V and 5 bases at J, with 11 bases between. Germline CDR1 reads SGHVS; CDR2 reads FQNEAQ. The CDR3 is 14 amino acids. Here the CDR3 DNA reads TGTGCCAGCAGCTTAGAACTAGCCGGGGAGACCCAGTACTTC. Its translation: CASSLELAGETQYF.

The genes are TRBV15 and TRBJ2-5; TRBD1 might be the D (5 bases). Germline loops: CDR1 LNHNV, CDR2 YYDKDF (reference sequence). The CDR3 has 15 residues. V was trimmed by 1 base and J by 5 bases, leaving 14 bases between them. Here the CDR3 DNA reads TGTGCCACCAGCAGAGCTACAGGCCATGGGGAGACCCAGTACTTC. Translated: CATSRATGHGETQYF.

The CDR3 sequence: CASRVRGQVYEQYF. The CDR3 DNA reads TGTGCCAGCAGAGTCAGGGGGCAAGTCTACGAGCAGTACTTC. The chain couples TRBV2 to TRBJ2-7, with TRBD1 identical over 8 bases. The length of the CDR3 is 14 residues. From germline, CDR1 is SNHLY and CDR2 FYNNEI. J lost 3 bases, V lost 6 bases, and 7 bases had no gene match.

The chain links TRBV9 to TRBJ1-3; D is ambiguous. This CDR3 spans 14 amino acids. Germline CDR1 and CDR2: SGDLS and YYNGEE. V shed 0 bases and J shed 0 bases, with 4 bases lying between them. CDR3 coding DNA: TGTGCCAGCAGCGTAGGGCCCTCTGGAAACACCATATATTTT. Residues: CASSVGPSGNTIYF.

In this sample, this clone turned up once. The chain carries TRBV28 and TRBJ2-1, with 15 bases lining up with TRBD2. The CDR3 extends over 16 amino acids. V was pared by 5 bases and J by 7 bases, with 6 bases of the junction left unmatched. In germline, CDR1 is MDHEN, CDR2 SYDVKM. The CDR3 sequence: CASSPPGLAGGNEQFF. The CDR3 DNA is TGTGCCAGCAGTCCCCCGGGACTAGCGGGAGGTAATGAGCAGTTCTTC.

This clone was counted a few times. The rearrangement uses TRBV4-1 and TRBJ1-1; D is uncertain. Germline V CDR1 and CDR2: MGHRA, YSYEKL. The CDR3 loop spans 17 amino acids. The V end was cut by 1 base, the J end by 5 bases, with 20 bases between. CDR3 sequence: CASSQGNRLSGPTEAFF. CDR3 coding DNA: TGCGCCAGCAGCCAAGGGAACCGACTGAGCGGTCCAACTGAAGCTTTCTTT.

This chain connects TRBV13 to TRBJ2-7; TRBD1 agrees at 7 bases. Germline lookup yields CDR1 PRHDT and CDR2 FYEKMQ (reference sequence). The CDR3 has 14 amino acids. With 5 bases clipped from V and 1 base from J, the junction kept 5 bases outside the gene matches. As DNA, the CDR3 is TGTGCCAGCAGCCCGAGGACAGGTTCCTACGAGCAGTACTTC. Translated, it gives CASSPRTGSYEQYF.

The CDR3 sequence: CASSPPGRGETNEQFF. CDR3 nucleotides: TGTGCCAGCTCACCACCCGGACGAGGGGAGACCAATGAGCAGTTCTTC. The rearrangement uses TRBV18 and TRBJ2-1; perhaps D is TRBD1 or TRBD2 (5 bases each). This CDR3 comprises 16 residues. Trimming took 0 bases from V and 6 from J, leaving 15 bases between them. The germline CDR1 and CDR2 sequences are KGHSH and LQKENI.

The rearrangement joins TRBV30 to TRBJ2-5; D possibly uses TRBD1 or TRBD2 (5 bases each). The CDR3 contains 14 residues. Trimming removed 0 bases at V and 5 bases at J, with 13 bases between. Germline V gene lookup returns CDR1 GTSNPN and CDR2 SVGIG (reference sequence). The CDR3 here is CAWSVGGEGETQYF. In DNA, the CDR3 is TGTGCCTGGAGTGTTGGCGGAGAGGGGGAGACCCAGTACTTC.

The CDR3 sequence is CASSPGGRGNTIYF. The CDR3 DNA is TGTGCCAGCAGTCCGGGGGGGAGAGGAAACACCATATATTTT. The V and J genes are TRBV5-6 and TRBJ1-3, with TRBD1 as a possible D gene (5 bases). This CDR3 has 14 residues. Looked up from germline, CDR1 is SGHDT and CDR2 is YYEEEE. V gave up 5 bases and J gave up 4 bases, with 13 bases separating them.